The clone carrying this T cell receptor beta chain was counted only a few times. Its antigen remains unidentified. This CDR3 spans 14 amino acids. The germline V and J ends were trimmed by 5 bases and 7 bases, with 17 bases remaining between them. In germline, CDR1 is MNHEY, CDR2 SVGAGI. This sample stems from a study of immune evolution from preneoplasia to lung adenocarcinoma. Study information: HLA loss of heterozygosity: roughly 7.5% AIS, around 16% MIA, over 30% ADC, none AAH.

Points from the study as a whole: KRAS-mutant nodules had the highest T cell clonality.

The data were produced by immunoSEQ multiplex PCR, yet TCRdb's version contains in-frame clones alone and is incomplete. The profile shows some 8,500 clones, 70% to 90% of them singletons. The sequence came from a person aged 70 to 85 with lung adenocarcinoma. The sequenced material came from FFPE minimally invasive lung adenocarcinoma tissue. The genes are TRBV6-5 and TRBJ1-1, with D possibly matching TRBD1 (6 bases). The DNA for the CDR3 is TGTGCCAGCAGTCTACAGGGAGCACGGGATGAAGCTTTCTTT. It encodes CASSLQGARDEAFF.